This entry is about one T cell receptor beta chain. This entry belongs to a study of blood T cell repertoires in COVID-19. Study-wide context: Spain, Italy and the United States supplied samples that represented acute and convalescent COVID-19. Sources were T cells, B-cell-depleted T cells, or PBMCs; the material itself was cDNA or gDNA.

Original data processing: Estimates of nucleated cell counts were drawn from the amplification of reference gene primers. Sequenced by immunoSEQ multiplex PCR; TCRdb stores in-frame clones only, minus some. From that table come the V and J calls and clone size; the DNA was used to work out D and trimming. The table records about 88,000 clones, about nine tenths of them present only once. This receptor was taken from a male donor with acute or convalescent COVID-19. Sequencing input: peripheral blood.

The CDR3 loop reads CAISEPQGSTDTQYF. Written as DNA, the CDR3 is TGTGCCATCAGTGAGCCACAGGGTAGCACAGATACGCAGTATTTT. The chain carries TRBV10-3 and TRBJ2-3; D might be TRBD1 (6 bases). Trimming stripped 2 bases from V and 0 bases from J, with 9 bases between. The germline gives CDR1 ENHRY, CDR2 SYGVKD. This CDR3 is 15 amino acids long.